This T cell receptor (beta chain) was found in a study of OX40 agonist ivuxolimab in advanced cancers. Study information: Patients were treated with intravenous ivuxolimab, dosed at 0.01 to 10 mg/kg and infused every 2 weeks. Among those treated, three patients had partial responses, one with hepatocellular carcinoma and two with cutaneous melanoma.

V was pared by 6 bases and J by 9 bases, with 10 bases of the junction left unmatched. The CDR3 is 13 residues long. Germline V CDR1 and CDR2: LNHDA, SQIVND (reference sequence). Broader study findings: Certain nonresponding patients likewise had low normalized T-cell clonal expansion.

As for this clone: Its target is not known.

Only in-frame clones appear in the TCRdb table, and some are missing; sequencing was by immunoSEQ multiplex PCR. This sample has 65,000 to 95,000 clones, with 85% to 90% found just once. This receptor was identified in an adult with an advanced solid tumor such as melanoma, head and neck, liver or kidney cancer. The material sequenced was CD4+ or CD8+ T cells sorted from blood, taken in a trial of the OX40 agonist ivuxolimab. This chain connects TRBV19 to TRBJ1-1, with 7 bases matching TRBD1. CDR3 residues: CASRRQGSPKAFF. Written as DNA, the CDR3 is TGTGCCAGTAGACGACAGGGATCTCCCAAAGCTTTCTTT.